Given below is one T cell receptor beta chain in context. No antigen is known for it. The data originate from a study of cytomegalovirus exposure and HLA in healthy donors. Study-wide findings and caveats: Most likely, a cluster of highly shared sequence variants arose as a sequencing artifact. Previously analyzed data showed that most TCR beta V segments were productive at a frequency of about 87% or about 30%.

The PCR employed 60 Vbeta primers together with 13 Jbeta primers. Produced via immunoSEQ multiplex PCR; TCRdb's table is partial and in-frame only. The table lists approximately 170,000 clones, 68% of them singletons. This CDR3 spans 14 amino acids. Between the trimmed V and J ends, which lost 3 bases and 0 bases, there was a span of 9 bases. Germline lookup yields CDR1 SQVTM and CDR2 ANQGSEA. The sequence was collected from a man aged 45-60 years in good health and CMV-seronegative. The chain links TRBV29-1 to TRBJ1-5; D is uncertain. What was sequenced was PBMCs. CDR3 region: CSVDPGGSNQPQHF. CDR3 in DNA: TGCAGCGTTGACCCCGGCGGTAGCAATCAGCCCCAGCATTTT. The whole variable domain, remainder taken from reference TRBV29-1 and TRBJ1-5, is SAVISQKPSRDICQRGTSLTIQCQVDSQVTMMFWYRQQPGQSLTLIATANQGSEATYESGFVIDKFPISRPNLTFSTLTVSNMSPEDSSIYLCSVDPGGSNQPQHFGDGTRLSIL.